This TCR gamma chain was captured by sequencing in a study of gammadelta T cells in human blood. Findings and limits, study-wide: Microbial exposure reportedly appeared to drive polyclonal expansion of innate gamma-delta T cells right after birth.

Of note for this clone: Its antigen is not known. A far larger clone is off by one base, so a read error is likely.

This CDR3 region has 14 residues. Germline loops: CDR1 GITISATS, CDR2 ISYDGTV (reference sequence). TCRdb redid the clone calls on the RT-PCR reads with CATT. The sample comprises several hundred gamma-chain clones, 4.5% to 6% of which are singletons, and under 45% rests with the top ten. This receptor was obtained from a human donor. This chain connects TRGV9 to TRGJP. Sequenced input: Vgamma9Vdelta2 gamma-delta T cells from infant blood. The chain's CDR3 is CALREELGKKIKVF. For the CDR3, the DNA is TGTGCCTTGCGGGAAGAGTTGGGCAAAAAAATCAAGGTATTT.